The T cell receptor (beta chain) under discussion was sequenced for a study of blood T cells in healthy people across ages. V shed 0 bases, J shed 3 bases, and the junction held 2 bases outside the gene matches. Germline V gene sequence: CDR1 MNHNY, CDR2 SVGAGI (reference sequence). This CDR3 region has 15 residues. A second PCR, run for roughly 7 to 12 cycles, used a sample-barcoded 5' primer plus a J-beta primer mix. Tags on each cDNA molecule came from a template-switch adaptor with 12 random nucleotides. TCRdb ran MiXCR on the 5' RACE reads and lists one entry per CDR3 protein. The sample records 700,000 or so distinct CDR3 sequences, 22% being singletons. This clonotype was observed a few times.

The source is a man between 65 and 85 years old in good health. The chain carries TRBV6-6 and TRBJ2-3; 8 nucleotides line up with TRBD1. Material: blood. CDR3: CASSYSQGATDTQYF. The CDR3 DNA is TGTGCCAGCAGTTACTCCCAGGGGGCGACAGATACGCAGTATTTT.